These 27 T cell receptor beta chains came from one sample sequenced in a study of T cell responses to AZD1222 COVID-19 vaccine. Data came from immunoSEQ multiplex PCR; TCRdb stores just in-frame clones and leaves some out. The sample includes about 130,000 clones, 80% to 90% of them seen just once. Specimen: peripheral blood, collected on day 0 of MenACWY control vaccination. The receptors were gathered from an adult in good health.

The gene calls are TRBV10-2 and TRBJ2-1, with D tentatively TRBD1 (5 bases). Germline loops: CDR1 WSHSY, CDR2 SAAADI. The CDR3 has 13 residues. Trimming removed 4 bases at V and 9 bases at J, with 13 bases between. CDR3 sequence reads: CASSGTPRGEQFF. DNA of the CDR3: TGCGCCAGCAGTGGGACCCCTAGGGGTGAGCAGTTCTTC.

The chain combines TRBV29-1 with TRBJ2-2, with 9 bases lining up with TRBD2. Unmatched junction bases numbered 6, after V lost 4 bases and J lost 6 bases. The V gene's germline CDR1 is SQVTM and CDR2 ANQGSEA. The CDR3 contains 14 residues. CDR3 DNA sequence: TGCAGCGTTGTGGCGGGAGGGCTCGCCGGGGAGCTGTTTTTT. Its protein product is CSVVAGGLAGELFF.

The V and J genes are TRBV6-1 and TRBJ1-5; tentatively, D is TRBD1 (5 bases). The V gene lost 0 bases and the J gene lost 7 bases, with 16 bases spanning the gap. Germline assignment: CDR1 MNHNS and CDR2 SASEGT. The CDR3 is 16 amino acids. The CDR3 region has the DNA TGTGCCAGCAGTGAAGCTACAAGGGGAAGAAGCCAGCCCCAGCATTTT. Protein sequence: CASSEATRGRSQPQHF.

The genes are TRBV3-1 (or the pseudogene TRBV3-2) and TRBJ2-7, with D possibly matching TRBD1 (6 bases). Germline values: CDR1 LGHDT, CDR2 YNNKEL (reference sequence). The V and J ends lost 0 bases and 5 bases respectively, with 14 bases between them. This CDR3 is 15 amino acids long. This chain's CDR3 is CASSQEGRGWDEQYF. As DNA, the CDR3 is TGTGCCAGCAGCCAAGAGGGCAGGGGTTGGGACGAGCAGTACTTC.

The chain links TRBV9 to TRBJ1-5; perhaps TRBD1 as D (6 bases). V dropped 0 bases and J dropped 1 base, with 8 bases sitting between them. The CDR3 covers 15 residues. Germline V gives CDR1 SGDLS, CDR2 YYNGEE. CDR3 DNA: TGTGCCAGCAGCGTAGAAGGGGGGAGCAATCAGCCCCAGCATTTT. Translating it yields CASSVEGGSNQPQHF.

The chain joins TRBV6-6 to TRBJ1-1; no definite D call. The CDR3 is 15 residues long. V lost 2 bases, J lost 5 bases, and 15 bases lay in between. The germline V gene encodes CDR1 MNHNY and CDR2 SVGAGI (reference sequence). CDR3 sequence reads: CASSYLSPKTTEAFF. In nucleotides, the CDR3 is TGTGCCAGCAGTTACCTCTCACCTAAAACAACTGAAGCTTTCTTT.

The chain couples TRBV2 to TRBJ1-2; 9 bases align to TRBD1. The CDR3 totals 14 residues. Trimming removed 2 bases from V and 4 bases from J; junction bases left unmatched: 2. The germline V gene encodes CDR1 SNHLY and CDR2 FYNNEI. In DNA, the CDR3 is TGTGCCAGCAGTGAATGGGACAGGGTCTATGGCTACACCTTC. Residues: CASSEWDRVYGYTF.

The chain is built from TRBV5-1 and TRBJ1-3, with D tentatively TRBD1 (5 bases). The CDR3 extends over 13 amino acids. Germline V gene sequence: CDR1 SGHRS, CDR2 YFSETQ. Trimming pared 0 bases from V and 7 bases from J, leaving 8 bases between. The CDR3 protein is CASSLDEGNTIYF. The CDR3 nucleotides read TGCGCCAGCAGCTTGGACGAGGGGAACACCATATATTTT.

This clone was seen a single time. V and J are TRBV4-2 and TRBJ2-3; possible D gene TRBD2, 6 bases. V shed 0 bases and J shed 2 bases, with 9 bases lying between them. Germline lookup yields CDR1 LGHNA and CDR2 YNFKEQ. The CDR3 extends over 15 amino acids. The CDR3 is CASSQDLRDTDTQYF. The CDR3 nucleotides read TGTGCCAGCAGCCAAGACCTGCGGGACACAGATACGCAGTATTTT.

The chain couples TRBV5-1 to TRBJ2-7, with 11 nucleotides matching TRBD2. Germline V gene data show CDR1 as SGHRS and CDR2 as YFSETQ. CDR3 length equals 18 residues. The J segment lost 6 bases and the V segment lost 2 bases, leaving 16 bases of the junction unmatched. In DNA, the CDR3 is TGCGCCAGCAGCTTTCGGATTAGCGGGAGGGCCTCCCCAGGCGAGCAGTACTTC. It yields the protein CASSFRISGRASPGEQYF.

This rearrangement joins TRBV28 to TRBJ2-3; possibly TRBD2 for D (6 bases). The CDR3 is 18 amino acids. Germline lookup yields CDR1 MDHEN and CDR2 SYDVKM. V gave up 2 bases and J gave up 0 bases, with 18 bases separating them. CDR3 sequence: CASSLRRGGRSSTDTQYF. The CDR3 nucleotides read TGTGCCAGCAGTTTACGCAGAGGAGGGCGATCTAGCACAGATACGCAGTATTTT.

The J gene is TRBJ1-2, the V gene TRBV28; D remains unclear. Germline V gene sequence: CDR1 MDHEN, CDR2 SYDVKM. V dropped 3 bases and J dropped 8 bases, with 10 bases sitting between them. The CDR3 is made up of 12 amino acids. The chain's CDR3 is CASSFRDRGYTF. In DNA, the CDR3 is TGTGCCAGCAGTTTTAGGGATCGGGGCTACACCTTC.

The chain recombines TRBV29-1 with TRBJ2-3; D is uncertain. Per germline, CDR1 SQVTM and CDR2 ANQGSEA. The CDR3 contains 11 residues. With 1 base removed from V and 7 bases from J, the gap between germline ends came to 6 bases. The DNA for the CDR3 is TGCAGCGTTGAAGGGATGAATACGCAGTATTTT. It yields the protein CSVEGMNTQYF.

The chain uses TRBV5-8 and TRBJ2-2; D unclear. The V gene lost 2 bases and the J gene lost 7 bases, with 9 bases spanning the gap. Germline V gene lookup returns CDR1 SGHTS and CDR2 YDEGEE. The CDR3 runs 13 residues. CDR3 region: CASSLRGGGELFF. The CDR3 DNA sequence: TGTGCCAGCAGCTTAAGAGGTGGCGGGGAGCTGTTTTTT.

V gene TRBV6-5 combines with J gene TRBJ1-5; TRBD1 matches 7 bases. There are 13 residues in the CDR3. The ends lost 8 bases at V and 6 bases at J; junction bases unmatched: 7. From germline, CDR1 is MNHEY and CDR2 SVGAGI. CDR3 region: CASGRDRGQPQHF. Written as DNA, the CDR3 is TGTGCCAGCGGAAGGGACAGAGGTCAGCCCCAGCATTTT.

V gene TRBV5-4 combines with J gene TRBJ2-7; 11 nucleotides line up with TRBD1. The germline V gene encodes CDR1 SGHNT and CDR2 YYREEE (reference sequence). After removal of 7 bases from V and 7 bases from J, the junction contained 13 bases not matched to a gene. CDR3 size: 15 residues. This CDR3 is CASSLGRTGGQEQYF. For the CDR3, the DNA is TGTGCCAGCTCCTTAGGTAGGACAGGGGGCCAGGAGCAGTACTTC.

The chain is built from TRBV5-4 and TRBJ2-7; D uncertain. The CDR3 totals 15 residues. Germline assignment: CDR1 SGHNT and CDR2 YYREEE (reference sequence). Trimming took off 0 bases at V and 0 bases at J, with 10 bases between the two ends. CDR3 loop: CASSLDILSSYEQYF. In DNA form, the CDR3 reads TGTGCCAGCAGCTTGGACATTCTTAGCTCCTACGAGCAGTACTTC.

The genes are TRBV5-8 and TRBJ2-7; D ambiguous. CDR3 length: 12 amino acids. Germline V gene sequence: CDR1 SGHTS, CDR2 YDEGEE. V was clipped by 3 bases and J by 3 bases, with 7 bases between them. CDR3 loop: CASSSGYYEQYF. The DNA of the CDR3 is TGTGCCAGCAGCTCGGGTTACTACGAGCAGTACTTC.

The sample holds one count of this clone. The chain joins TRBV4-1 to TRBJ2-1; D unresolved. Trimming shortened V by 0 bases and J by 7 bases, and 4 bases separated the two germline ends. CDR3 length equals 12 residues. Germline values: CDR1 MGHRA, CDR2 YSYEKL. DNA for the CDR3: TGCGCCAGCAGCCAAGATCGGAATGAGCAGTTCTTC. Residues: CASSQDRNEQFF.

This clone was counted between two and nine times. The chain links TRBV27 to TRBJ2-7, with 8 bases aligning to TRBD2. V lost 4 bases, J lost 6 bases, and 14 bases stayed unmatched. The germline CDR1 and CDR2 sequences are MNHEY and SMNVEV (reference sequence). CDR3 length: 16 amino acids. The CDR3 DNA sequence: TGTGCCAGCAGTTCCTCCGGGAGCGGGAGATTCTCCGAGCAGTACTTC. The encoded protein is CASSSSGSGRFSEQYF.

The chain links TRBV5-1 to TRBJ2-3; no clear D gene. Germline V CDR1 and CDR2: SGHRS, YFSETQ. This CDR3 spans 15 amino acids. V was cut by 2 bases and J by 3 bases, with 13 bases left in between. CDR3 sequence (DNA): TGCGCCAGCAGCTTATCGGCAGTGGGTACAGATACGCAGTATTTT. Encoded protein: CASSLSAVGTDTQYF. Complete variable domain (other parts from reference TRBV5-1 and TRBJ2-3): KAGVTQTPRYLIKTRGQQVTLSCSPISGHRSVSWYQQTPGQGLQFLFEYFSETQRNKGNFPGRFSGRQFSNSRSEMNVSTLELGDSALYLCASSLSAVGTDTQYFGPGTRLTVL.

The chain employs TRBV11-2 and TRBJ2-1; 7 bases fit TRBD1. Germline loops: CDR1 SGHAT, CDR2 FQNNGV. This CDR3 has 15 amino acids. J lost 4 bases, V lost 4 bases, and 7 bases had no gene match. The CDR3 DNA sequence: TGTGCCAGCAGCTCGGGACAGCGCCATTACAATGAGCAGTTCTTC. Amino acid sequence: CASSSGQRHYNEQFF.

The chain is built from TRBV27 and TRBJ1-1; D unclear. The V gene's germline CDR1 is MNHEY and CDR2 SMNVEV (reference sequence). CDR3 length: 14 residues. V was clipped by 2 bases and J by 11 bases, with 18 bases between them. This CDR3 is CASSLRGGPSLAFF. DNA for the CDR3: TGTGCCAGCAGTTTACGCGGCGGGCCTAGTCTTGCTTTCTTT.

The chain joins TRBV4-1 to TRBJ1-1; D ambiguous. V shed 1 base and J shed 2 bases, with 5 bases lying between them. Per the germline V gene, CDR1 is MGHRA and CDR2 is YSYEKL. This CDR3 contains 13 residues. CDR3: CASSQARNTEAFF. For the CDR3, the DNA is TGCGCCAGCAGCCAAGCGCGAAACACTGAAGCTTTCTTT.

On this clone itself: An end of the junction does not agree with germline; a read error may underlie this. The chain carries TRBV19 and TRBJ2-7; D is ambiguous. This CDR3 spans 11 amino acids. Germline-derived CDR1 and CDR2 are LNHDA and SQIVND (reference sequence). The CDR3 reads CASRRGTIEAF. In DNA form, the CDR3 reads TGTGCCAGTCGACGTGGAACGATCGAAGCCTTC.

This sequence joins TRBV4-1 and TRBJ2-5; 9 nucleotides align to TRBD2. Germline V gene data show CDR1 as MGHRA and CDR2 as YSYEKL. The J segment lost 5 bases and the V segment lost 4 bases, leaving 14 bases of the junction unmatched. The CDR3 length is 17 residues. The DNA for the CDR3 is TGCGCCAGCAGCCCGAGCGGGAGCGGGAGGCCCAGCGAGACCCAGTACTTC. Protein sequence: CASSPSGSGRPSETQYF.

This chain joins TRBV28 and TRBJ1-1, with D maybe TRBD1 (5 bases). CDR3 length: 13 residues. The germline gives CDR1 MDHEN, CDR2 SYDVKM. V was shortened by 5 bases and J by 5 bases, with 12 bases between the two germline ends. CDR3 in DNA: TGTGCCAGCAGTGGGACGAGACCAACTGAAGCTTTCTTT. It is translated as CASSGTRPTEAFF.